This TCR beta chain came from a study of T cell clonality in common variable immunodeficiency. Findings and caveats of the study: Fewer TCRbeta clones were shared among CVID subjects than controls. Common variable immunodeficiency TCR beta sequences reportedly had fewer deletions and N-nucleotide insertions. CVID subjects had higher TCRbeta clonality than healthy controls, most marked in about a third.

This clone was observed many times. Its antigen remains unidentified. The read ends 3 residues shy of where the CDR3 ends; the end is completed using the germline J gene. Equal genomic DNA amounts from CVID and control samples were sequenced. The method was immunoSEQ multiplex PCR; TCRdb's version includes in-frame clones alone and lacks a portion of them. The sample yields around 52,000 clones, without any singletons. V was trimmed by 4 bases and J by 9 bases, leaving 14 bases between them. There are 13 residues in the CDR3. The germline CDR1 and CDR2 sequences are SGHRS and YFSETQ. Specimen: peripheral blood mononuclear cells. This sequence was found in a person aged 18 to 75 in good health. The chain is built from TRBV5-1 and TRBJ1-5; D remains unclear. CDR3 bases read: TGCGCCAGCAGCAGCGAGAGTGCGGGGCCC. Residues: CASSSESAGP. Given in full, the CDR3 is CASSSESAGPQHF.